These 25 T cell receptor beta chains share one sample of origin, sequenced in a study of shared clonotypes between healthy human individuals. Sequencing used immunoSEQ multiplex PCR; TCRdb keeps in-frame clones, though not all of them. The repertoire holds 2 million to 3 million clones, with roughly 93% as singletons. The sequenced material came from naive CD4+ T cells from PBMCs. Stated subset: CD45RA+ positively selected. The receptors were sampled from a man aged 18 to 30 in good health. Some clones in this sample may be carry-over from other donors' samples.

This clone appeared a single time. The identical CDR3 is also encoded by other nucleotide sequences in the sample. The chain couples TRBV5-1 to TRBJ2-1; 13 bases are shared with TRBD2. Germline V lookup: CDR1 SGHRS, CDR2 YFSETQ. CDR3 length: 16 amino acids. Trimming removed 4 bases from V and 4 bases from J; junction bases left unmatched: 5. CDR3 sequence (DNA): TGCGCCAGCAGCAGTGGGACTAGCGGGACGTACAATGAGCAGTTCTTC. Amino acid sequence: CASSSGTSGTYNEQFF.

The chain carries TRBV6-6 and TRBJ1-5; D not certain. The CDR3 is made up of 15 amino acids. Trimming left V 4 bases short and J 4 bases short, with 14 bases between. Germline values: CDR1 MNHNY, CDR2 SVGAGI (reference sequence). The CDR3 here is CASSSHLAGNQPQHF. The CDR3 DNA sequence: TGTGCCAGCAGTTCCCATCTCGCGGGAAATCAGCCCCAGCATTTT.

CDR3 sequence (DNA): TGTGCCAGCAGCGTGGGACAGTCTAATGAAAAACTGTTTTTT. This translates into CASSVGQSNEKLFF. The chain joins TRBV5-4 to TRBJ1-4, with 7 bases identical to TRBD1. CDR3 length equals 14 residues. The germline V gene has CDR1 SGHNT and CDR2 YYREEE (reference sequence). The V segment lost 4 bases and the J segment 3 bases; nucleotides outside the gene matches: 3.

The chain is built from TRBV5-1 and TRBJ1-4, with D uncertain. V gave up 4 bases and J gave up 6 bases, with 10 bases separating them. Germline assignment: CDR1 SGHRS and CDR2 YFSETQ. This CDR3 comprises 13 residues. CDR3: CASSGPVDEKLFF. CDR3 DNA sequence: TGCGCCAGCAGCGGCCCTGTCGATGAAAAACTGTTTTTT. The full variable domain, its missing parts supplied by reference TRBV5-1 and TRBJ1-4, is KAGVTQTPRYLIKTRGQQVTLSCSPISGHRSVSWYQQTPGQGLQFLFEYFSETQRNKGNFPGRFSGRQFSNSRSEMNVSTLELGDSALYLCASSGPVDEKLFFGSGTQLSVL.

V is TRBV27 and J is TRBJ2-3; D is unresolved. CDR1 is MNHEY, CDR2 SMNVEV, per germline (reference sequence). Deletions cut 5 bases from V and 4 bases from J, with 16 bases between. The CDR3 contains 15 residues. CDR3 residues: CASSPRKVLPDTQYF. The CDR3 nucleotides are TGTGCCAGCAGTCCCCGCAAAGTACTCCCAGATACGCAGTATTTT.

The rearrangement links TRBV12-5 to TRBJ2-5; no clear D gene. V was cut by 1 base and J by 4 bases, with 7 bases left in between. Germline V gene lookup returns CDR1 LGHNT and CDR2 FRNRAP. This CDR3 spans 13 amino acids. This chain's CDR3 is CASGLGWGETQYF. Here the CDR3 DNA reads TGTGCTAGTGGTTTGGGGTGGGGAGAGACCCAGTACTTC.

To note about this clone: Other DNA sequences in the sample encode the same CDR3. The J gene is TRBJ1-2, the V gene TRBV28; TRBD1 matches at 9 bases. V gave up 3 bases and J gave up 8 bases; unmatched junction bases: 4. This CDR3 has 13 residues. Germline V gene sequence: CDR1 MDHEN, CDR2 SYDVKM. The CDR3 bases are TGTGCCAGCAGTTTTGGGGACAGGGAAGGCTACACCTTC. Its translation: CASSFGDREGYTF.

CDR3 DNA sequence: TGTGCCAGCAGTCCACTAAGGGACATTGGGACCTACGAGCAGTACTTC. Its protein is CASSPLRDIGTYEQYF. The V and J genes are TRBV27 and TRBJ2-7, with a possible D match to TRBD1 (6 bases). The V gene's germline CDR1 is MNHEY and CDR2 SMNVEV (reference sequence). The CDR3 runs to 16 residues. Trimming shortened V by 5 bases and J by 2 bases, and 19 bases separated the two germline ends.

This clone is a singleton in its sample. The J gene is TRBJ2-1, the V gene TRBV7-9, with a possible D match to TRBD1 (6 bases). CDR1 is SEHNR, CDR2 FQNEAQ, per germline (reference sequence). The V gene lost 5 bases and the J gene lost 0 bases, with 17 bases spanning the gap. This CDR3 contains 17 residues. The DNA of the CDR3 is TGTGCCAGCAGCCCCCGCTTGACGGACAGCTCCTACAATGAGCAGTTCTTC. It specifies CASSPRLTDSSYNEQFF.

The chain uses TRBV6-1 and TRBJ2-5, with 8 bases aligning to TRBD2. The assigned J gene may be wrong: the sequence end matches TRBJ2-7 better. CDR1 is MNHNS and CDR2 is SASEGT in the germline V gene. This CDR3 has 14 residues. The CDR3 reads CASSEASGTYEQYF. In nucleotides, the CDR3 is TGTGCCAGCAGTGAAGCTAGCGGGACGTACGAGCAGTACTTC.

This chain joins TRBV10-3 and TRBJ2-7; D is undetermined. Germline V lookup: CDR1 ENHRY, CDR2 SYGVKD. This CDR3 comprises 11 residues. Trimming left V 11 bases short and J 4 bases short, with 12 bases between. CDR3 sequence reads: CAAFLVYEQYF. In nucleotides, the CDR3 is TGTGCCGCCTTTCTAGTTTACGAGCAGTACTTC.

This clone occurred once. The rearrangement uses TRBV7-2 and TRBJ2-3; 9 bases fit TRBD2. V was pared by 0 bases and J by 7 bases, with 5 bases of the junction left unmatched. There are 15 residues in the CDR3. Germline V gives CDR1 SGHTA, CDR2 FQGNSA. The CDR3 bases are TGTGCCAGCAGCTTAGCCAAAGCGGGGGGTAATACGCAGTATTTT. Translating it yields CASSLAKAGGNTQYF.

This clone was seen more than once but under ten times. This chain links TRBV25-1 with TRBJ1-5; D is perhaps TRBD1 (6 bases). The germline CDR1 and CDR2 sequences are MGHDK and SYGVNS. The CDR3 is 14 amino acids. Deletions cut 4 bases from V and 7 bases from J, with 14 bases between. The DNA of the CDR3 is TGTGCCAGCAGTGCACAGGGTGGCACCCAGCCCCAGCATTTT. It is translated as CASSAQGGTQPQHF.

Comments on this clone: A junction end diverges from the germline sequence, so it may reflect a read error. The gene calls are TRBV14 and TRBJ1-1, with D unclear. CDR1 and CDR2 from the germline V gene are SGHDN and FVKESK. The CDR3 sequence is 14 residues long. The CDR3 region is CASSPFRGVPDAFF. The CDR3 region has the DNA TGTGCCAGCAGCCCTTTTCGCGGTGTCCCTGATGCTTTCTTT.

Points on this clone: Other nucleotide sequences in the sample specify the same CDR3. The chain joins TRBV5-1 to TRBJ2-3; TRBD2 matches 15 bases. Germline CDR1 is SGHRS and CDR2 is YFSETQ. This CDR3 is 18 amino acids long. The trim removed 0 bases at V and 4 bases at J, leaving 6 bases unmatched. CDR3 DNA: TGCGCCAGCAGCTTGGGGGGACTAGCGGGAGGTGGCGCAGATACGCAGTATTTT. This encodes CASSLGGLAGGGADTQYF. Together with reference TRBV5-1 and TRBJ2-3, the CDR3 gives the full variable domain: KAGVTQTPRYLIKTRGQQVTLSCSPISGHRSVSWYQQTPGQGLQFLFEYFSETQRNKGNFPGRFSGRQFSNSRSEMNVSTLELGDSALYLCASSLGGLAGGGADTQYFGPGTRLTVL.

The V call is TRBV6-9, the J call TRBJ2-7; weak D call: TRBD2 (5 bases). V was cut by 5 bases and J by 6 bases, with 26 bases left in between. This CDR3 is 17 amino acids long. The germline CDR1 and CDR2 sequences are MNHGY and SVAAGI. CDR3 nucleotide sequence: TGTGCCAGCAGTCCATCCCCTTTAGCGACCACGAACCCCGAGCAGTACTTC. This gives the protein CASSPSPLATTNPEQYF.

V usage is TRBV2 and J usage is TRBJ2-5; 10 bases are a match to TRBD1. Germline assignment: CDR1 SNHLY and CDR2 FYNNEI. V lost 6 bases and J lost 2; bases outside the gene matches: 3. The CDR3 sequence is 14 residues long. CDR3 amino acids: CASRDRGGQETQYF. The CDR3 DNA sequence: TGTGCCAGCAGGGACAGGGGGGGGCAAGAGACCCAGTACTTC.

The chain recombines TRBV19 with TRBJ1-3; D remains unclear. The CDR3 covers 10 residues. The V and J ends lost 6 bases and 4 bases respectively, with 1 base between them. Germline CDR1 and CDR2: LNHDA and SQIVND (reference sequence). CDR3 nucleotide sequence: TGTGCCAGTAGCGGAAACACCATATATTTT. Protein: CASSGNTIYF.

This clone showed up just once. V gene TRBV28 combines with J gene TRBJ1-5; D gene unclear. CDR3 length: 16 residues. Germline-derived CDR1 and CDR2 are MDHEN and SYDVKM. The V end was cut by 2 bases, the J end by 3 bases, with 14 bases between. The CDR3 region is CASSLEGARNNQPQHF. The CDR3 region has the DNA TGTGCCAGCAGTTTAGAGGGCGCTCGGAACAATCAGCCCCAGCATTTT.

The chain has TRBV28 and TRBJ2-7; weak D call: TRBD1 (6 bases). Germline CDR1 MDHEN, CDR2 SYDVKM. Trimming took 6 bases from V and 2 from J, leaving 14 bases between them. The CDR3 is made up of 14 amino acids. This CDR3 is CASSSFAGAYEQYF. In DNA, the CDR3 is TGTGCCAGCAGCAGCTTTGCAGGGGCCTACGAGCAGTACTTC.

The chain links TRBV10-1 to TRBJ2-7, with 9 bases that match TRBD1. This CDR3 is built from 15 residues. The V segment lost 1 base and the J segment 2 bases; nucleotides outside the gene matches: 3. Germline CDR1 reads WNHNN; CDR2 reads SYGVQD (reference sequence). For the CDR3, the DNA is TGCGCCAGCAGTGAGTGGGGACAGGGTACCTACGAGCAGTACTTC. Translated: CASSEWGQGTYEQYF.

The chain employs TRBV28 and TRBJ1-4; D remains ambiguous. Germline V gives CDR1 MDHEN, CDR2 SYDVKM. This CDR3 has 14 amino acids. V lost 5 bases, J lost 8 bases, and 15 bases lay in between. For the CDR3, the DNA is TGTGCCAGCAGTCCCCGGACTGGAGTAGAAAAACTGTTTTTT. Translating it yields CASSPRTGVEKLFF.

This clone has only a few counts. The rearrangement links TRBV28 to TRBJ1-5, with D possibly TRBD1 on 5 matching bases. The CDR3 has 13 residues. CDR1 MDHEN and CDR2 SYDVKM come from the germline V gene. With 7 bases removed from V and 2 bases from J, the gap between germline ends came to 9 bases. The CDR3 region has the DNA TGTGCCAGCATCAGGGTTCGCAATCAGCCCCAGCATTTT. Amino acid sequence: CASIRVRNQPQHF.

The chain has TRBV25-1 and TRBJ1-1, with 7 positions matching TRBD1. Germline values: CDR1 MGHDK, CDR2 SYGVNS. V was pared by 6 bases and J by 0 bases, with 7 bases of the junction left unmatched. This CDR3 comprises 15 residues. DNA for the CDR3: TGTGCCAGCAGAGAGACAGGGCCCCTGAACACTGAAGCTTTCTTT. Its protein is CASRETGPLNTEAFF.

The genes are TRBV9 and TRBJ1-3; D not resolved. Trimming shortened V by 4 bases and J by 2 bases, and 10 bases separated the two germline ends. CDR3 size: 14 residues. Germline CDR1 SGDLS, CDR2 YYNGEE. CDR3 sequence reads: CASSPFTPGNTIYF. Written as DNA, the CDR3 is TGTGCCAGCAGCCCCTTTACCCCTGGAAACACCATATATTTT.